Listed below are T cell receptor beta chains from one sample, sequenced in a study of cytotoxic CD8 clonotypes in ibrutinib-treated CLL. Clones were read by immunoSEQ multiplex PCR, and TCRdb kept only the in-frame ones, dropping some. The top ten hold around 2% of the sample, which has around 150,000 clones, approximately 77% seen once. Specimen: PBMCs, collected after 12 months of ibrutinib treatment. These receptors all stem from a human donor with chronic lymphocytic leukemia. CDR3s include the opening cysteine and the closing phenylalanine or tryptophan.

V	J	CDR3
TRBV25-1	TRBJ2-5	CASSEGFQETQYF
TRBV21-1	TRBJ2-2	CASSRPTGTGELFF
TRBV7-2	TRBJ2-2	CASSREGGAGELFF
TRBV7-9	TRBJ1-3	CASKSGAGNTIYF
TRBV4-1	TRBJ1-5	CASSQDLRQPQHF
TRBV28	TRBJ1-2	CASSRQVVGGYTF
TRBV28	TRBJ1-2	CASIRGPSYGYTF
TRBV30	TRBJ1-5	CASDTGEIVGGQPQHF
TRBV13	TRBJ2-5	CASSRGQLIETQYF
TRBV2	TRBJ1-2	CASSLEGYNYGYTF
TRBV29-1	TRBJ2-6	CSVDGAGANVLTF
TRBV7-9	TRBJ2-7	CASSRTGNYEQYF
TRBV5-5	TRBJ1-2	CASSLIRGRVYGYTF
TRBV27	TRBJ2-2	CASSLQQNTGELFF
TRBV19	TRBJ2-7	CASSMASGRSSYEQYF
TRBV19	TRBJ2-3	CASSIGYGAGVTDTQYF
TRBV5-4	TRBJ2-7	CASSLGTGTWGLGVF
TRBV13	TRBJ2-1	CASSPLAGSYNEQFF
TRBV4-3	TRBJ2-3	CASSQGGGLRTDTQYF
TRBV18	TRBJ1-2	CASSPIWSSVGYTF
TRBV21-1	TRBJ2-7	CASSLKGQGGYEQYF
TRBV2	TRBJ1-5	CAIGQGGDQPQHF
TRBV28	TRBJ2-2	CASTIIAGRNTGELFF
TRBV30	TRBJ1-2	CAWSGGAEGYTF